The rows below give T cell receptor beta chains drawn from one sample of a study of T cells in Graves' hyperthyroidism and ophthalmopathy. TCRdb recomputed calls from the multiplex PCR reads with MiXCR, one row per CDR3 protein. The sample carries 400,000 to 500,000 distinct CDR3 sequences, 13% to 15% recorded once. Specimen: blood. The receptors derive from a young woman with Graves' hyperthyroidism. Both conserved end residues are part of each CDR3.

j_call: TRBJ2-7
v_call: TRBV27
cdr3_aa: CASSLHSYYEQYF

j_call: TRBJ1-2
v_call: TRBV20-1
cdr3_aa: CSPGLPGQGSYGYTF

j_call: TRBJ2-1
v_call: TRBV30
cdr3_aa: CAWSPGTSLGNEQFF

j_call: TRBJ1-5
v_call: TRBV20-1
cdr3_aa: CSARKGTGLWNQPQHF

j_call: TRBJ2-3
v_call: TRBV9
cdr3_aa: CASSGKYTDTQYF

j_call: TRBJ2-7
v_call: TRBV12-5
cdr3_aa: CASGLVPSGSYEQYF

j_call: TRBJ2-3
v_call: TRBV12-3/TRBV12-4
cdr3_aa: CASSRENAETQYF

j_call: TRBJ2-7
v_call: TRBV19
cdr3_aa: CASSIGGFEQYF

j_call: TRBJ2-1
v_call: TRBV5-6
cdr3_aa: CAWSITSGRRNEQFF

j_call: TRBJ2-1
v_call: TRBV18
cdr3_aa: CASSPGGEAGQFF

j_call: TRBJ2-7
v_call: TRBV27
cdr3_aa: CASSTIANEQYF

j_call: TRBJ2-5
v_call: TRBV11-2
cdr3_aa: CASSLGGQGGETQYF

j_call: TRBJ2-1
v_call: TRBV29-1
cdr3_aa: CSVLAGGMNEQFF

j_call: TRBJ2-2
v_call: TRBV6-2/TRBV6-3
cdr3_aa: CAGSYLSGSGELFF

j_call: TRBJ1-1
v_call: TRBV7-3
cdr3_aa: CASSLKAGGTEAFF

j_call: TRBJ2-3
v_call: TRBV7-3
cdr3_aa: CASSLTSGIRPDTQYF

j_call: TRBJ2-1
v_call: TRBV27
cdr3_aa: CASSSILAGATEQFF

j_call: TRBJ2-2
v_call: TRBV9
cdr3_aa: CASSVAGGELFF

j_call: TRBJ2-1
v_call: TRBV27
cdr3_aa: CASSLSTQGPYNEQFF

j_call: TRBJ2-7
v_call: TRBV10-3
cdr3_aa: CAISTTLAGVGEQYF

j_call: TRBJ2-7
v_call: TRBV2
cdr3_aa: CASTTDRGRSEQYF

j_call: TRBJ2-5
v_call: TRBV12-3/TRBV12-4
cdr3_aa: CASGTSGRAGETQYF

j_call: TRBJ2-1
v_call: TRBV4-2
cdr3_aa: CASSQQTSGEYYNEQFF